This TCR beta chain was retrieved from a study of patients and donors after allogeneic stem cell transplantation. Germline values: CDR1 SGDLS, CDR2 YYNGEE. This CDR3 has 13 amino acids. Trimming took off 0 bases at V and 4 bases at J, with 7 bases between the two ends. TCRdb called the RT-PCR reads again in MiXCR, with one record for every CDR3 protein. The data show around 200,000 distinct CDR3 sequences, with about 37% seen just once and more than 9% held by the top ten. The rearrangement uses TRBV9 and TRBJ1-2; D unresolved. Sequencing was carried out using blood, either unsorted or a sorted T cell fraction (not recorded which). The origin of this receptor is a human donor who was either an allogeneic HSCT recipient or a stem cell or donor lymphocyte infusion donor (not recorded which). It is not recorded whose cells these are; they may come from a transplant donor. The CDR3 region has the DNA TGTGCCAGCAGCGTAGAAGGGTTCTATGGCTACACCTTC. Encoded protein: CASSVEGFYGYTF.